This T cell receptor beta chain originates from a study of blood T cell repertoires in COVID-19. Looking at the study overall: PBMCs, B-cell-depleted T cells, or T cells provided the cDNA or gDNA that made up the material.

This CDR3 is built from 14 residues. The V gene end was trimmed by 6 bases and the J gene end by 6 bases; junction bases not matched to a gene: 8. CDR1 is MDHEN and CDR2 is SYDVKM in the germline V gene. One Seattle source followed patients from active infection through their disease course. Source study methods: Counts of nucleated cells, estimated from reference gene primer amplification, were obtained. Here immunoSEQ multiplex PCR was the method, and the copy in TCRdb shows in-frame clones only, minus some. For V, J and clone size, that table is used; D and trimming come from the DNA. The sample consists of about 260,000 clones, around 87% of them appearing once.

Sequencing was performed on peripheral blood. The sequence was obtained from a woman aged 60 to 75 with COVID-19, enrolled during active disease. The chain employs TRBV28 and TRBJ1-5; TRBD1 matches at 7 bases. The CDR3 DNA reads as TGTGCCAGCAGACCCGACAGGGTTGGTCAGCCCCAGCATTTT. This encodes CASRPDRVGQPQHF.